Following are 4 T cell receptor beta chains from one sample sequenced in a study of cytomegalovirus exposure and HLA in healthy donors (dated by TCRdb to 2016 to 2017). Receptors were amplified or captured by the immunoSEQ multiplex PCR assay. A mixture of 60 forward primers for TCR Vbeta segments and 13 reverse primers for TCR Jbeta segments was used in the multiplex PCR. TCRdb provides this immuneACCESS table in a form limited to in-frame rearrangements. Some clones are lacking; in checked studies, under half of them reflect an unresolved V gene, and why the rest are absent is not known. The sample has roughly 31,000 clones on record, roughly 66% of them singletons. Around 43% of the sample is in the top ten clones. The sequenced material came from PBMCs. Receptors originate from a male donor in good health and CMV-seropositive.

This sequence joins TRBV6-6 and TRBJ2-5; D remains unclear. The CDR3 is 12 residues long. In germline, CDR1 is MNHNY, CDR2 SVGAGI (reference sequence). V was pared by 2 bases and J by 4 bases, with 5 bases between. CDR3 in DNA: TGTGCCAGCAGTTACCCCGGAGAGACCCAGTACTTC. Encoded protein: CASSYPGETQYF.

The CDR3 DNA reads as TGCGCCAGCCAAAGCGGGTCCAGCTCCTACAATGAGCAGTTCTTC. This gives the protein CASQSGSSSYNEQFF. The chain is built from TRBV4-1 and TRBJ2-1; TRBD2 is a possible D gene (6 bases). Deletions cut 8 bases from V and 0 bases from J, with 14 bases between. The CDR3 extends over 15 amino acids. Per germline, CDR1 MGHRA and CDR2 YSYEKL.

This chain connects TRBV19 to TRBJ1-3, with 9 bases lining up with TRBD1. This CDR3 spans 14 amino acids. CDR1 is LNHDA, CDR2 SQIVND, per germline (reference sequence). J gave up 4 bases and V 3 bases, and 1 base lay outside the gene matches. CDR3 in DNA: TGTGCCAGTAGTATTGGGACAGGGGGAAACACCATATATTTT. This codes for CASSIGTGGNTIYF.

The rearrangement uses TRBV30 and TRBJ1-4, with 8 nucleotides matching TRBD1. CDR1 GTSNPN and CDR2 SVGIG come from the germline V gene (reference sequence). With 1 base clipped from V and 2 bases from J, the junction kept 6 bases outside the gene matches. The CDR3 covers 16 residues. The CDR3 sequence is CAWSGTGGRTNEKLFF. The DNA of the CDR3 is TGTGCCTGGAGTGGTACAGGGGGGCGGACTAATGAAAAACTGTTTTTT.